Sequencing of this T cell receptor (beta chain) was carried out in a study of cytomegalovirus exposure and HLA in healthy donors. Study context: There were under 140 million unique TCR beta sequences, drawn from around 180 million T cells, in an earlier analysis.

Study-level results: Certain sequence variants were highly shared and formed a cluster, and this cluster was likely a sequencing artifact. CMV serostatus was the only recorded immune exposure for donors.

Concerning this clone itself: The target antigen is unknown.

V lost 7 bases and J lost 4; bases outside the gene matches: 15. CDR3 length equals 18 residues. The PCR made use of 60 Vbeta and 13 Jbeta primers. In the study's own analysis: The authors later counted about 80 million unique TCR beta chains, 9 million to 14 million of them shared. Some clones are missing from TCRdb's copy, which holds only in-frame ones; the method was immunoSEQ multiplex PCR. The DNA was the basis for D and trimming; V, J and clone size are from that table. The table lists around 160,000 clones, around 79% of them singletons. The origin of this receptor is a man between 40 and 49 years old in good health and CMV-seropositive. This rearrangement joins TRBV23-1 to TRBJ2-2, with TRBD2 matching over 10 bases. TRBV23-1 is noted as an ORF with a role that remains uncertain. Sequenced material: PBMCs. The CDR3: CASKGASGSPEATGELFF. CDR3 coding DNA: TGCGCCAGCAAAGGGGCTAGCGGGAGTCCGGAGGCCACCGGGGAGCTGTTTTTT.